These 20 T cell receptor beta chains were all obtained from the same sample, sequenced in a study of blood T cell repertoires in COVID-19. Here immunoSEQ multiplex PCR was the method, and the copy in TCRdb shows in-frame clones only, minus some. The table lists about 410,000 clones, roughly 90% of them singletons. The sequencing input was PBMCs or T cells enriched from blood (not recorded which). Receptor source: a woman under 40 who had recovered from COVID-19.

This clone was picked up one time. V usage is TRBV4-1 and J usage is TRBJ2-1, with 13 positions matching TRBD2. V was clipped by 1 base and J by 9 bases; unmatched bases: 6. In germline, CDR1 is MGHRA, CDR2 YSYEKL. This CDR3 contains 16 residues. CDR3 DNA: TGCGCCAGCAGCCAAGCGGGACTAGCGGGGTTCGGTGAGCAGTTCTTC. Translation gives CASSQAGLAGFGEQFF.

At least ten counts were recorded for this clone. This chain connects TRBV4-1 to TRBJ2-5; D is possibly TRBD2 (6 bases). The germline V gene has CDR1 MGHRA and CDR2 YSYEKL. The germline V and J ends were trimmed by 5 bases and 7 bases, with 20 bases remaining between them. The CDR3 contains 15 residues. CDR3 nucleotides: TGCGCCAGCAGCTCCAACCGGGGGAGTTGGGGGACCCAGTACTTC. It translates to CASSSNRGSWGTQYF.

This chain connects TRBV19 to TRBJ1-5, with D possibly being TRBD1 (6 bases). The CDR3 is 15 residues long. Trimming pared 11 bases from V and 1 base from J, leaving 18 bases between. The germline CDR1 and CDR2 sequences are LNHDA and SQIVND (reference sequence). CDR3 in amino acids: CASGGGAWSNQPQHF. CDR3 bases: TGTGCCTCTGGAGGGGGGGCGTGGAGCAATCAGCCCCAGCATTTT.

The chain employs TRBV27 and TRBJ2-5, with 10 bases that match TRBD2. This CDR3 spans 19 amino acids. CDR1 is MNHEY and CDR2 is SMNVEV in the germline V gene (reference sequence). The V and J ends lost 5 bases and 3 bases, in that order; junction bases with no gene match: 18. This CDR3 is CASSPLAGAPRELKETQYF. The CDR3 nucleotides read TGTGCCAGCAGTCCCCTAGCGGGGGCTCCCAGGGAGCTAAAAGAGACCCAGTACTTC.

A single count supports this clone. The chain combines TRBV5-1 with TRBJ2-7; TRBD1 agrees at 9 bases. Trimming at V came to 1 base and at J to 5 bases, leaving 7 bases not matched to a gene. Germline assignment: CDR1 SGHRS and CDR2 YFSETQ. The CDR3 covers 15 residues. CDR3 protein: CASSLPDRGLHEQYF. CDR3 coding DNA: TGCGCCAGCAGCTTGCCGGACAGGGGCTTACACGAGCAGTACTTC.

This clone came up once. The CDR3 loop reads CASSLLGRDSREQYF. DNA for the CDR3: TGTGCCAGCAGCCTCTTGGGCCGGGACAGCCGCGAGCAGTACTTC. The rearrangement links TRBV28 to TRBJ2-7; 7 bases match TRBD1. J lost 6 bases, V lost 6 bases, and 14 bases had no gene match. Germline lookup yields CDR1 MDHEN and CDR2 SYDVKM. This CDR3 is built from 15 residues.

This clone was picked up a small number of times. The V call is TRBV18, the J call TRBJ2-7; 7 bases are a match to TRBD2. The CDR3 is 14 amino acids. After removal of 3 bases from V and 5 bases from J, the junction contained 7 bases not matched to a gene. The germline V gene has CDR1 KGHSH and CDR2 LQKENI. The CDR3 region has the DNA TGTGCCAGCTCACCCTCCGGGGGGTTCCACGAGCAGTACTTC. This gives the protein CASSPSGGFHEQYF.

The CDR3 DNA reads TGTGCCAGCACTCTTCCAGGGTACGACGAGCAGTACTTC. Protein sequence: CASTLPGYDEQYF. The V and J genes are TRBV6-6 and TRBJ2-7; maybe TRBD1 (5 bases). With 7 bases removed from V and 5 bases from J, the gap between germline ends came to 15 bases. Germline V gene data show CDR1 as MNHNY and CDR2 as SVGAGI (reference sequence). This CDR3 region has 13 residues.

This sequence joins TRBV4-1 and TRBJ1-2, with 9 bases matching TRBD1. Germline V gene sequence: CDR1 MGHRA, CDR2 YSYEKL. J was trimmed by 2 bases and V by 4 bases; bases with no gene match: 5. This CDR3 comprises 15 residues. The CDR3 loop is CASSLRQGGNYGYTF. Written as DNA, the CDR3 is TGCGCCAGCAGCCTCCGACAGGGGGGCAACTATGGCTACACCTTC.

The chain recombines TRBV7-2 with TRBJ2-7, with TRBD2 matching over 8 bases. CDR1 and CDR2 from the germline V gene are SGHTA and FQGNSA. V shed 1 base, J shed 3 bases, and the junction held 5 bases outside the gene matches. This CDR3 has 15 residues. DNA for the CDR3: TGTGCCAGCAGCTTAGAAGGGACTAGTGTCTACGAGCAGTACTTC. This sequence encodes CASSLEGTSVYEQYF.

The chain has TRBV25-1 and TRBJ2-1; 13 bases line up with TRBD2. V lost 0 bases and J lost 5; bases outside the gene matches: 7. The CDR3 is 18 amino acids. Germline V CDR1 and CDR2: MGHDK, SYGVNS. CDR3 nucleotides: TGTGCCAGCAGTGAATATTTTACTAGCGGGAGGGCCAACAATGAGCAGTTCTTC. It translates to CASSEYFTSGRANNEQFF.

This clone was observed a handful of times. This rearrangement joins TRBV11-1 to TRBJ2-1; D might be TRBD1 (5 bases). V dropped 1 base and J dropped 3 bases, with 10 bases sitting between them. CDR1 is SGHAT, CDR2 FQDESV, per germline (reference sequence). This CDR3 contains 15 residues. The CDR3 protein is CASSLGQGHYNEQFF. CDR3 DNA: TGTGCCAGCAGCTTAGGGCAGGGTCACTACAATGAGCAGTTCTTC.

The genes are TRBV2 and TRBJ1-2; D not resolved. CDR1 and CDR2 (germline): SNHLY, FYNNEI. CDR3 length: 13 amino acids. Trimming cost V 6 bases and J 4 bases, with 12 bases left between them. The CDR3 DNA is TGTGCCAGCAGAGCCAATCCTTCCTATGGCTACACCTTC. It yields the protein CASRANPSYGYTF.

This rearrangement joins TRBV7-9 to TRBJ2-7; tentatively, D is TRBD2 (6 bases). Germline loops: CDR1 SEHNR, CDR2 FQNEAQ (reference sequence). V was pared by 5 bases and J by 2 bases, with 16 bases between. The CDR3 runs to 15 residues. The CDR3 reads CASSLAGPSTYEQYF. The CDR3 DNA reads TGTGCCAGCAGCCTCGCGGGACCTTCGACCTACGAGCAGTACTTC.

The gene calls are TRBV20-1 and TRBJ1-1; D perhaps matches TRBD1 (5 bases). This CDR3 region has 13 residues. Trimming took 3 bases from V and 3 from J, leaving 11 bases between them. The germline CDR1 and CDR2 sequences are DFQATT and SNEGSKA (reference sequence). The CDR3 spells CSASPGGDTEAFF. CDR3 nucleotide sequence: TGCAGTGCTAGTCCCGGGGGGGACACTGAAGCTTTCTTT.

The gene calls are TRBV18 and TRBJ1-6; D is uncertain. Germline assignment: CDR1 KGHSH and CDR2 LQKENI. The CDR3 spans 15 residues. Trimming took off 1 base at V and 4 bases at J, with 8 bases between the two ends. CDR3 sequence: CASSPQTIYNSPLHF. The CDR3 region has the DNA TGTGCCAGCTCACCACAGACTATTTATAATTCACCCCTCCACTTT.

About this clone: Other DNA sequences from this sample encode an identical CDR3 as well. V gene TRBV5-1 combines with J gene TRBJ1-1; D unresolved. The CDR3 has 14 amino acids. The germline V gene encodes CDR1 SGHRS and CDR2 YFSETQ. The V gene lost 1 base and the J gene lost 2 bases, with 9 bases spanning the gap. CDR3 sequence (DNA): TGCGCCAGCAGCTTGTCGCAAGCCAACACTGAAGCTTTCTTT. Protein product: CASSLSQANTEAFF.

The chain links TRBV6-5 to TRBJ1-1; no clear D gene. Trimming pared 2 bases from V and 1 base from J, leaving 11 bases between. CDR3 length: 15 residues. Looked up from germline, CDR1 is MNHEY and CDR2 is SVGAGI. The CDR3 nucleotides read TGTGCCAGCAGTTACAATATACAGCCGAACACTGAAGCTTTCTTT. It encodes CASSYNIQPNTEAFF.

This chain links TRBV19 with TRBJ2-4; D perhaps matches TRBD1 (5 bases). The CDR3 loop spans 12 amino acids. Germline CDR1 reads LNHDA; CDR2 reads SQIVND (reference sequence). The ends were cut back, 3 bases at V and 9 bases at J, with 9 bases in the middle. This chain's CDR3 is CASSIPGPIQYF. Written as DNA, the CDR3 is TGTGCCAGTAGTATTCCAGGGCCCATTCAGTACTTC.

This sequence joins TRBV7-9 and TRBJ1-1; no firm D call. V was shortened by 8 bases and J by 6 bases, with 13 bases between the two germline ends. CDR1 and CDR2 (germline): SEHNR, FQNEAQ (reference sequence). There are 12 residues in the CDR3. As DNA, the CDR3 is TGTGCCAGCTACGCAGAGGGCGCTGAAGCTTTCTTT. Protein: CASYAEGAEAFF.